The 31 T cell receptor beta chains given below trace back to one sample, sequenced in a study of PD-1 blockade in mismatch repair-deficient tumors (dated by TCRdb to 2015 to 2018). Preparation of the library involved the immunoSEQ multiplex PCR assay. TCRdb stores this immuneACCESS table with in-frame sequences only. Part of the clones is absent; in the studies checked, under half of the shortfall reflects unresolved V genes, and no reason is known for the rest. In all, the sample holds about 14,000 clones, and approximately 81% of those were seen once. The top ten clones comprise approximately 20% of the sample. Their recognized antigens are unknown. Per the publication, the time point label means: approximately ten-day in vitro stimulation with candidate neoantigen peptide 4. Specimen: cells cultured in vitro, collected from a patient treated with pembrolizumab. The receptor set was obtained from an adult with mismatch repair-deficient cancer.

The CDR3 spells CSGGQRLGETQYF. CDR3 sequence (DNA): TGCAGCGGAGGACAGAGGCTGGGGGAGACCCAGTACTTC. V and J are TRBV29-1 and TRBJ2-5; perhaps TRBD1 as D (6 bases). CDR3 length: 13 amino acids. Deletions cut 7 bases from V and 5 bases from J, with 17 bases between. The germline V gene has CDR1 SQVTM and CDR2 ANQGSEA.

The chain employs TRBV6-5 and TRBJ1-2; D is uncertain. The CDR3 covers 14 residues. CDR1 and CDR2 (germline): MNHEY, SVGAGI. With 0 bases removed from V and 7 bases from J, the gap between germline ends came to 12 bases. The CDR3 coding sequence is TGTGCCAGCAGTTACTCGAGTGGGAGGATTGGCTACACCTTC. Amino acid sequence: CASSYSSGRIGYTF.

This chain links TRBV13 with TRBJ2-4, with TRBD2 identical over 8 bases. CDR1 and CDR2 from the germline V gene are PRHDT and FYEKMQ (reference sequence). The junction had 18 bases not matched to a gene; V was cut back by 4 bases and J by 13 bases. The CDR3 is 16 residues long. CDR3 nucleotide sequence: TGTGCCAGCAGCTCCCTGGGGGGACTAGTCTTGTCGGGCCAGTACTTC. It codes for CASSSLGGLVLSGQYF. Variable domain in full (rest from reference TRBV13 and TRBJ2-4): AAGVIQSPRHLIKEKRETATLKCYPIPRHDTVYWYQQGPGQDPQFLISFYEKMQSDKGSIPDRFSAQQFSDYHSELNMSSLELGDSALYFCASSSLGGLVLSGQYFGAGTRLSVL.

The chain couples TRBV5-1 to TRBJ1-1; the match to TRBD1 covers 12 bases. V shed 1 base, J shed 5 bases, and the junction held 6 bases outside the gene matches. Germline assignment: CDR1 SGHRS and CDR2 YFSETQ. CDR3 length equals 16 residues. CDR3 nucleotides: TGCGCCAGCAGCTTGCAGGGACAGGGGGCGACGACTGAAGCTTTCTTT. Its translation: CASSLQGQGATTEAFF.

The chain recombines TRBV5-8 with TRBJ1-1; D unclear. Per the germline V gene, CDR1 is SGHTS and CDR2 is YDEGEE. V was clipped by 10 bases and J by 5 bases, with 18 bases between them. The length of the CDR3 is 13 residues. CDR3 protein: CAAPRKTRTEAFF. CDR3 DNA: TGTGCCGCGCCCCGTAAGACGCGGACTGAAGCTTTCTTT.

V usage is TRBV7-9 and J usage is TRBJ1-4, with 11 bases lining up with TRBD1. The V segment lost 3 bases and the J segment 11 bases; nucleotides outside the gene matches: 11. The CDR3 sequence is 16 residues long. CDR1 is SEHNR and CDR2 is FQNEAQ in the germline V gene (reference sequence). CDR3 bases: TGTGCCAGCAGCTTCGCGTCCGGGACAGGGGGGGACAAACTGTTTTTT. Translation gives CASSFASGTGGDKLFF. The whole variable domain, remainder taken from reference TRBV7-9 and TRBJ1-4, is DTGVSQNPRHKITKRGQNVTFRCDPISEHNRLYWYRQTLGQGPEFLTYFQNEAQLEKSRLLSDRFSAERPKGSFSTLEIQRTEQGDSAMYLCASSFASGTGGDKLFFGSGTQLSVL.

The rearrangement uses TRBV18 and TRBJ1-1; D is unresolved. Germline V gene sequence: CDR1 KGHSH, CDR2 LQKENI. The CDR3 length is 13 residues. The V end lost 3 bases, the J end lost 2 bases, and 7 bases lay between the germline ends. CDR3 in amino acids: CASSPDDNTEAFF. CDR3 sequence (DNA): TGTGCCAGCTCACCTGACGATAACACTGAAGCTTTCTTT.

The chain combines TRBV28 with TRBJ2-5; 11 bases are shared with TRBD2. The V gene end was trimmed by 6 bases and the J gene end by 5 bases; junction bases not matched to a gene: 11. The V gene's germline CDR1 is MDHEN and CDR2 SYDVKM. The CDR3 has 16 amino acids. Written as DNA, the CDR3 is TGTGCCAGCAGGTCTCTAGCGGGAGGAGACCGGGAGACCCAGTACTTC. Protein product: CASRSLAGGDRETQYF.

In its sample, this clone was seen a few times. The chain recombines TRBV7-2 with TRBJ2-5; weak D call: TRBD2 (5 bases). CDR1 is SGHTA, CDR2 FQGNSA, per germline. CDR3 length: 14 residues. Deletions cut 1 base from V and 4 bases from J, with 10 bases between. The CDR3 is CASSLVLGGETQYF. CDR3 nucleotide sequence: TGTGCCAGCAGCTTAGTTTTAGGAGGAGAGACCCAGTACTTC. The entire variable domain, with the rest obtained from reference TRBV7-2 and TRBJ2-5, is as follows: GAGVSQSPSNKVTEKGKDVELRCDPISGHTALYWYRQSLGQGLEFLIYFQGNSAPDKSGLPSDRFSAERTGGSVSTLTIQRTQQEDSAVYLCASSLVLGGETQYFGPGTRLLVL.

This chain joins TRBV7-9 and TRBJ2-1, with 12 bases lining up with TRBD1. V was clipped by 4 bases and J by 8 bases; unmatched bases: 3. The CDR3 extends over 14 amino acids. The germline V gene encodes CDR1 SEHNR and CDR2 FQNEAQ (reference sequence). CDR3 region: CASSSGTGGDEQFF. The CDR3 DNA reads TGTGCCAGCAGCTCCGGGACAGGGGGCGATGAGCAGTTCTTC. The entire variable domain, with the rest obtained from reference TRBV7-9 and TRBJ2-1, is as follows: DTGVSQNPRHKITKRGQNVTFRCDPISEHNRLYWYRQTLGQGPEFLTYFQNEAQLEKSRLLSDRFSAERPKGSFSTLEIQRTEQGDSAMYLCASSSGTGGDEQFFGPGTRLTVL.

The rearrangement uses TRBV28 and TRBJ1-3; 9 bases fit TRBD1. V was pared by 4 bases and J by 0 bases, with 22 bases of the junction left unmatched. CDR3 length: 22 residues. Germline V CDR1 and CDR2: MDHEN, SYDVKM. The chain's CDR3 is CASSSLRGRDRETLHSGNTIYF. The DNA of the CDR3 is TGTGCCAGCAGTTCCCTACGCGGCCGGGACAGGGAAACCCTCCACTCTGGAAACACCATATATTTT.

The J gene is TRBJ1-5, the V gene TRBV5-8; D might be TRBD1 (5 bases). V lost 4 bases to trimming and J lost 1 base, with 12 bases between them. The CDR3 runs to 15 residues. Germline V gene data show CDR1 as SGHTS and CDR2 as YDEGEE. CDR3 sequence reads: CASSRAGGSNQPQHF. CDR3 DNA sequence: TGTGCCAGCAGCCGAGCCGGGGGAAGCAATCAGCCCCAGCATTTT.

The sample holds a few counts of this clone. The chain recombines TRBV6-1 with TRBJ1-5; D gene unclear. The germline CDR1 and CDR2 sequences are MNHNS and SASEGT. V was cut by 3 bases and J by 0 bases, with 9 bases left in between. The CDR3 is 15 amino acids. The CDR3 region is CASSEILFSNQPQHF. As DNA, the CDR3 is TGTGCCAGCAGTGAGATTCTTTTTAGCAATCAGCCCCAGCATTTT.

This clone was seen more than once but under ten times. The V and J genes are TRBV9 and TRBJ1-3, with D possibly being TRBD1 (5 bases). Germline CDR1 is SGDLS and CDR2 is YYNGEE. The CDR3 spans 16 residues. Trimming took off 3 bases at V and 0 bases at J, with 13 bases between the two ends. Here the CDR3 reads CASSGRTDTSGNTIYF. The CDR3 DNA reads TGTGCCAGCAGCGGACGGACGGACACCTCTGGAAACACCATATATTTT. The full variable domain, in which reference TRBV9 and TRBJ1-3 provide the parts outside the CDR3, is DSGVTQTPKHLITATGQRVTLRCSPRSGDLSVYWYQQSLDQGLQFLIQYYNGEERAKGNILERFSAQQFPDLHSELNLSSLELGDSALYFCASSGRTDTSGNTIYFGEGSWLTVV.

V gene TRBV14 combines with J gene TRBJ1-2; D may be TRBD1 (6 bases). Germline loops: CDR1 SGHDN, CDR2 FVKESK. The CDR3 totals 13 residues. The V end lost 2 bases, the J end lost 3 bases, and 7 bases lay between the germline ends. The CDR3 sequence is CASSQNRDYGYTF. In nucleotides, the CDR3 is TGTGCCAGCAGCCAAAACAGGGACTATGGCTACACCTTC. The variable domain in full, with the rest retrieved from reference TRBV14 and TRBJ1-2, is EAGVTQFPSHSVIEKGQTVTLRCDPISGHDNLYWYRRVMGKEIKFLLHFVKESKQDESGMPNNRFLAERTGGTYSTLKVQPAELEDSGVYFCASSQNRDYGYTFGSGTRLTVV.

The chain couples TRBV12-5 to TRBJ2-3; TRBD2 is a possible D gene (5 bases). This CDR3 is 13 amino acids long. V was shortened by 3 bases and J by 1 base, with 5 bases between the two germline ends. Germline loops: CDR1 LGHNT, CDR2 FRNRAP. This CDR3 is CASGFSGTDTQYF. The CDR3 DNA reads as TGTGCTAGTGGTTTTAGCGGCACAGATACGCAGTATTTT.

This sequence joins TRBV5-5 and TRBJ2-7, with unresolved D. CDR1 SGHKS and CDR2 YYEKEE come from the germline V gene (reference sequence). The germline V and J ends were trimmed by 1 base and 0 bases, with 5 bases remaining between them. This CDR3 is 13 amino acids long. CDR3 sequence: CASSLRPSYEQYF. CDR3 nucleotide sequence: TGTGCCAGCAGCTTGCGTCCCTCCTACGAGCAGTACTTC.

DNA of the CDR3: TGTGCCTGGAATGGACTAGCGGGATATGATGAGCAGTTCTTC. This encodes CAWNGLAGYDEQFF. The rearrangement uses TRBV30 and TRBJ2-1, with 12 bases identical to TRBD2. Unmatched junction bases numbered 6, after V lost 4 bases and J lost 8 bases. The CDR3 contains 14 residues. Germline lookup yields CDR1 GTSNPN and CDR2 SVGIG (reference sequence).

The DNA for the CDR3 is TGTGCCAGCAGCGGGGACACGGTGAACACTGAAGCTTTCTTT. Protein sequence: CASSGDTVNTEAFF. The V call is TRBV5-4, the J call TRBJ1-1; tentative D call: TRBD1 (6 bases). CDR1 and CDR2 from the germline V gene are SGHNT and YYREEE (reference sequence). The CDR3 covers 14 residues. V was clipped by 4 bases and J by 0 bases, with 10 bases between them. The full variable domain, rest sourced from reference TRBV5-4 and TRBJ1-1, is ETGVTQSPTHLIKTRGQQVTLRCSSQSGHNTVSWYQQALGQGPQFIFQYYREEENGRGNFPPRFSGLQFPNYSSELNVNALELDDSALYLCASSGDTVNTEAFFGQGTRLTVV.

The chain is built from TRBV4-2 and TRBJ1-5; 9 nucleotides match TRBD1. Germline trimming cut 0 bases from V and 5 bases from J; bases unmatched to any gene: 5. The CDR3 extends over 16 amino acids. Germline CDR1 reads LGHNA; CDR2 reads YNFKEQ. Here the CDR3 reads CASSQDLQGAYQPQHF. The CDR3 nucleotides read TGTGCCAGCAGCCAAGATTTACAGGGGGCGTATCAGCCCCAGCATTTT.

The V and J genes are TRBV28 and TRBJ2-7; D not certain. Trimming removed 3 bases from V and 4 bases from J, with 7 bases in between. Germline CDR1 and CDR2: MDHEN and SYDVKM. This CDR3 region has 12 residues. CDR3: CASSLGRYEQYF. In nucleotides, the CDR3 is TGTGCCAGCAGTTTGGGCAGATACGAGCAGTACTTC.

V usage is TRBV5-8 and J usage is TRBJ2-7, with D unresolved. This CDR3 comprises 18 residues. CDR1 SGHTS and CDR2 YDEGEE come from the germline V gene. The germline V and J ends were trimmed by 0 bases and 0 bases, with 19 bases remaining between them. CDR3 in amino acids: CASSLGHFQQALSYEQYF. The CDR3 DNA reads TGTGCCAGCAGCTTGGGTCATTTCCAGCAGGCCCTCTCCTACGAGCAGTACTTC.

This rearrangement joins TRBV19 to TRBJ2-7, with D uncertain. This CDR3 is built from 12 residues. CDR1 is LNHDA, CDR2 SQIVND, per germline (reference sequence). V was trimmed by 5 bases and J by 5 bases, leaving 10 bases between them. This CDR3 is CASSPDTNEQYF. The CDR3, as DNA: TGTGCCAGTAGTCCCGACACCAACGAGCAGTACTTC.

The rearrangement uses TRBV7-3 and TRBJ2-2; perhaps TRBD1 as D (6 bases). CDR1 SGHTA and CDR2 FQGTGA come from the germline V gene. V gave up 5 bases and J gave up 2 bases, with 15 bases separating them. This CDR3 region has 16 residues. The CDR3 DNA reads as TGTGCCAGCAGCCCAAGGGGGACACTTAACACCGGGGAGCTGTTTTTT. This sequence encodes CASSPRGTLNTGELFF.

The chain recombines TRBV7-9 with TRBJ2-1, with D possibly matching TRBD2 (6 bases). The CDR3 spans 14 residues. From germline, CDR1 is SEHNR and CDR2 FQNEAQ (reference sequence). The V and J ends lost 3 bases and 10 bases respectively, with 16 bases between them. Here the CDR3 reads CASSLALSGEEQFF. The CDR3 bases are TGTGCCAGCAGCTTGGCCCTGTCGGGAGAGGAGCAGTTCTTC.

This chain joins TRBV30 and TRBJ1-5; D possibly corresponds to TRBD1 (5 bases). V was clipped by 2 bases and J by 5 bases, with 19 bases between them. The germline V gene encodes CDR1 GTSNPN and CDR2 SVGIG (reference sequence). The CDR3 length is 16 residues. This CDR3 is CAWSPPGGGGDQPQHF. The DNA for the CDR3 is TGTGCCTGGAGTCCTCCCGGTGGGGGGGGAGATCAGCCCCAGCATTTT.

The chain carries TRBV19 and TRBJ2-1; D is ambiguous. V lost 7 bases, J lost 6 bases, and 16 bases lay in between. CDR3 length: 14 amino acids. CDR1 LNHDA and CDR2 SQIVND come from the germline V gene (reference sequence). The CDR3 sequence: CASTPFDRLNEQFF. DNA of the CDR3: TGTGCCAGTACCCCATTCGATCGACTCAATGAGCAGTTCTTC.

The V gene is TRBV9, the J gene TRBJ2-3, with TRBD2 matching over 8 bases. Germline CDR1 and CDR2: SGDLS and YYNGEE. This CDR3 has 14 amino acids. Trimming removed 2 bases from V and 5 bases from J; junction bases left unmatched: 4. CDR3 loop: CASSVGLAKDTQYF. CDR3 sequence (DNA): TGTGCCAGCAGCGTTGGACTAGCCAAAGATACGCAGTATTTT.

The V and J genes are TRBV7-2 and TRBJ2-7; 8 nucleotides agree with TRBD2. Looked up from germline, CDR1 is SGHTA and CDR2 is FQGNSA. J lost 5 bases, V lost 0 bases, and 6 bases had no gene match. The CDR3 consists of 15 residues. The CDR3: CASSLASGILNEQYF. CDR3 sequence (DNA): TGTGCCAGCAGCTTAGCTAGCGGGATTCTGAACGAGCAGTACTTC.

The chain uses TRBV7-9 and TRBJ1-4, with D perhaps matching TRBD1 (6 bases). Trimming removed 1 base at V and 5 bases at J, with 11 bases between. Germline-derived CDR1 and CDR2 are SEHNR and FQNEAQ (reference sequence). The CDR3 covers 15 residues. CDR3 nucleotides: TGTGCCAGCAGCTTAGTTACAGGGTTAAATGAAAAACTGTTTTTT. Translating it yields CASSLVTGLNEKLFF.

The chain recombines TRBV28 with TRBJ1-1; 11 bases fit TRBD1. V gave up 3 bases and J gave up 5 bases; unmatched junction bases: 5. CDR3 size: 15 residues. Germline CDR1 reads MDHEN; CDR2 reads SYDVKM. CDR3 nucleotides: TGTGCCAGCAGTTTCGAGGACAGGGGGCAGACTGAAGCTTTCTTT. It is translated as CASSFEDRGQTEAFF.